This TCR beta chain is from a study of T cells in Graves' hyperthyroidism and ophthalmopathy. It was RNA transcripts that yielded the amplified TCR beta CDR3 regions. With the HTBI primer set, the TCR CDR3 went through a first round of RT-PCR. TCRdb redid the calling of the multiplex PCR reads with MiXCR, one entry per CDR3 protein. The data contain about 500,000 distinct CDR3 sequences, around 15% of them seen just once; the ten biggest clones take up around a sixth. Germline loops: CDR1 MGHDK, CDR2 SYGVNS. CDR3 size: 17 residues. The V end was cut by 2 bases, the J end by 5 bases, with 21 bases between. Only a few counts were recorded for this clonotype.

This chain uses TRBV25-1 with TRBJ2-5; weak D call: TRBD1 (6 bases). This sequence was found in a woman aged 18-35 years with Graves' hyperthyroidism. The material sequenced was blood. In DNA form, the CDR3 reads TGTGCCAGCAGTGAAAGAACAGCAGGGGTGATCGGGGAGACCCAGTACTTC. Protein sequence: CASSERTAGVIGETQYF.